The rows below give T cell receptor beta chains drawn from one sample of a study of human T cells and chemical hapten exposure. TCRdb re-called the RACE reads through MiXCR, storing one row per CDR3 protein. The sample holds a few hundred thousand distinct CDR3 sequences, about 6.3% seen once. Sequencing was performed on whole blood, taken in connection with sensitization to the hapten diphenylcyclopropenone (DPC). The receptors shown here come from a woman younger than 30 with alopecia areata. Some clones in this sample may be carry-over from other donors' samples. Both conserved end residues are part of each CDR3. Each record gives: D gene, V gene, J gene, clone size, CDR3 DNA, CDR3 protein. The D gene is left open where the match is weak. Clone size is stated in some rows and not others, as once, few, many or a class when expanded.

.	TRBV28	TRBJ1-1	many	TGTGCCAGCAATGGAGGAGGAACTGAAGCTTTCTTT	CASNGGGTEAFF
.	TRBV20-1	TRBJ2-2	.	TGCAGTGCTAGAGGATACAACGGGGAGCTGTTTTTT	CSARGYNGELFF
.	TRBV9	TRBJ1-1	many	TGTGCCAGCAGCACGACAGACTTGAACACTGAAGCTTTCTTT	CASSTTDLNTEAFF
.	TRBV7-9	TRBJ2-3	many	TGTGCCAGCAGCTTAGGAACAGATAGCACAGATACGCAGTATTTT	CASSLGTDSTDTQYF
TRBD1	TRBV20-1	TRBJ1-2	many	TGCAGTGCTAGGACGGGACAGGACCACTATGGCTACACCTTC	CSARTGQDHYGYTF
.	TRBV12-3/TRBV12-4	TRBJ2-3	many	TGTGCCAGCAGTGATACTAGGGCAAGCGCAGATACGCAGTATTTT	CASSDTRASADTQYF
.	TRBV11-3	TRBJ1-6	many	TGTGCCAGCAGCTTAGAACGAAATTCACCCCTCCACTTT	CASSLERNSPLHF
.	TRBV12-5	TRBJ2-7	.	TGTGCTAGTGGTTTGTTTCCGGAAGCCTACGAGCAGTACTTC	CASGLFPEAYEQYF
.	TRBV5-6	TRBJ1-2	.	TGTGCCAGCAGCTTGCTCCTCGACTCAGGGGACTATGGCTACACCTTC	CASSLLLDSGDYGYTF
.	TRBV5-4	TRBJ1-2	.	TGTGCCAGCAGCCGGGCCACGACTAACTATGGCTACACCTTC	CASSRATTNYGYTF
.	TRBV6-6	TRBJ1-2	many	TGTGCCAGCACAGAGGGGGTAGCTAACTATGGCTACACCTTC	CASTEGVANYGYTF
TRBD1	TRBV4-3	TRBJ2-3	.	TGCGCCAGCAGCCAAGAATGGACAGGGACCTCCACCACAGATACGCAGTATTTT	CASSQEWTGTSTTDTQYF
.	TRBV12-3/TRBV12-4	TRBJ1-2	.	TGTGCCAGCAGTCTTCCCGGGACATTACACTATGGCTACACCTTC	CASSLPGTLHYGYTF
TRBD1	TRBV6-5	TRBJ2-7	once	TGTGTCAGCAGTTACAGGGACAGTTCCTACGAGCAGTACTTC	CVSSYRDSSYEQYF
TRBD2	TRBV7-9	TRBJ2-2	.	TGTGCCAGCAGCCGGACTAGCGGGGTGAACACCGGGGAGCTGTTTTTT	CASSRTSGVNTGELFF
TRBD2	TRBV7-9	TRBJ2-7	few	TGTGCCAGCAGCCCTCCCGGGGGGAGCTCCTACGAGCAGTACTTC	CASSPPGGSSYEQYF
.	TRBV20-1	TRBJ1-5	many	TGCAGTGCTAGAAAAAGGGACGGGGATCAGCCCCAGCATTTT	CSARKRDGDQPQHF
.	TRBV27	TRBJ2-7	.	TGTGCCACCCAGGGGATCAATTCCTACGAGCAGTACTTC	CATQGINSYEQYF
TRBD1	TRBV7-8	TRBJ1-5	few	TGTGCCAGCAGCCCGATGACAGGGAGGAATCAGCCCCAGCATTTT	CASSPMTGRNQPQHF
TRBD1	TRBV6-1	TRBJ2-7	many	TGTGCCAGCAGGCCGGGACAGGGGCACGGCGAGCAGTACTTC	CASRPGQGHGEQYF
.	TRBV7-2	TRBJ1-6	.	TGTGCCAGCAGCTTATACCTCTCCTATAATTCACCCCTCCACTTT	CASSLYLSYNSPLHF
TRBD1	TRBV5-6	TRBJ1-1	.	TGTGCCAGCAGCCACAACGACAGGGGGCAGGTGGTGAACACTGAAGCTTTCTTT	CASSHNDRGQVVNTEAFF
.	TRBV4-3	TRBJ2-1	many	TGCGCCAGCAGCCAAGATCAGGCGGTTTTCAATGAGCAGTTCTTC	CASSQDQAVFNEQFF
.	TRBV7-6	TRBJ1-1	.	TGTGCCAGCAGCCGAGACGGCGAAACGAACACTGAAGCTTTCTTT	CASSRDGETNTEAFF
.	TRBV4-3	TRBJ1-2	.	TGCGCCAGCGAAGGGGACGACATGCCTGGCTACACCTTC	CASEGDDMPGYTF
TRBD1	TRBV28	TRBJ1-5	few	TGTGCCAGCAGCACAGTAGGACAGGGAGGCAATCAGCCCCAGCATTTT	CASSTVGQGGNQPQHF
TRBD1	TRBV7-2	TRBJ1-1	many	TGTGCCAGCAGCTCAGACAGGGGGAGCACTGAAGCTTTCTTT	CASSSDRGSTEAFF
.	TRBV3-1	TRBJ2-3	many	TGTGCCAGCAGCCAAGTTACAGATACGCAGTATTTT	CASSQVTDTQYF
.	TRBV7-2	TRBJ2-1	few	TGTGCCAGCAGCCCATTATTGGTCGAGGGCAAGCAGTTCTTC	CASSPLLVEGKQFF
.	TRBV3-1	TRBJ2-3	many	TGTGCCAGCAGCCCCCGGGCGGGCGGTACAGATACGCAGTATTTT	CASSPRAGGTDTQYF
.	TRBV7-9	TRBJ1-4	many	TGTGCCAGCAGCGGAAGGGGAGTGGCTAGTGAAAAACTGTTTTTT	CASSGRGVASEKLFF
.	TRBV2	TRBJ2-6	few	TGTGCCAGCAGTGGGGCGGGGGCCCTGAGCTCTGGGGCCAACGTCCTGACTTTC	CASSGAGALSSGANVLTF
.	TRBV28	TRBJ2-7	.	TGTGCCAGCAGCAAAACAAGAACCGGCTACGAGCAGTACTTC	CASSKTRTGYEQYF
.	TRBV12-3/TRBV12-4	TRBJ1-5	many	TGTGCCAGCACACGGGGTCAGCCCCAGCATTTT	CASTRGQPQHF
.	TRBV20-1	TRBJ1-5	many	TGCAGTGCCCTTCCAGGGAATCAGCCCCAGCATTTT	CSALPGNQPQHF
.	TRBV14	TRBJ2-7	few	TGTGCCAGCCGCAGGGGAAGCTCCTACGAGCAGTACTTC	CASRRGSSYEQYF